This TCR beta chain was observed in a study of beta chain features in type 1 diabetes. General study results and limits: Reduced insertions and increased deletions marked VDJ junctions in type 1 diabetes patients. Type 1 diabetes patients had moderately but significantly shorter TCRB CDR3s in all four CD4+ subsets.

CD4+ naive, central memory, regulatory and stem cell-like memory cells were sorted via CD45RO/CCR7/CD25/CD127/CD95/CD27. Over 95% purity was reached by all sorted populations. Expressed TCRB transcripts were sequenced because the entire RNA isolate underwent reverse transcription. TCRdb's copy holds only in-frame clones and misses some; the assay was immunoSEQ multiplex PCR. The sample yields roughly 140,000 clones, 48% seen once. In this sample, this clone turned up a few times. Its antigen is unidentified. CDR1 is KGHSH, CDR2 LQKENI, per germline. The CDR3 has 14 residues. Deletions cut 2 bases from V and 2 bases from J, with 9 bases between.

The sequenced sample was Tregs from blood. The chain has TRBV18 and TRBJ2-5; a weak D match, TRBD1 (6 bases). The receptor was derived from a man younger than 30 in good health. Here the CDR3 DNA reads TGTGCCAGCTCACCAGGACAGAAACAAGAGACCCAGTACTTC. Protein: CASSPGQKQETQYF.